Each of the 21 T cell receptor beta chains below was sequenced from the same sample in a study of T cells after yellow fever vaccination. From the 5' RACE reads, TCRdb called clonotypes with MiXCR, one entry per CDR3 protein. The table includes some 560,000 distinct CDR3 sequences, around 21% detected once. The specimen comprised PBMCs, sampled 15 days after the yellow fever booster vaccination. These receptors were collected from a man between 25 and 39 years old who received the YFV17D yellow fever vaccine.

This clonotype was seen only a few times. In nucleotides, the CDR3 is TGTGCCATCAGTGAGTCAGGCGGGAGATCCTACAATGAGCAGTTCTTC. Encoded protein: CAISESGGRSYNEQFF. This chain connects TRBV10-3 to TRBJ2-1; 7 bases line up with TRBD2. Germline V gene lookup returns CDR1 ENHRY and CDR2 SYGVKD. After removal of 0 bases from V and 1 base from J, the junction contained 3 bases not matched to a gene. The CDR3 loop spans 16 amino acids.

The chain recombines TRBV28 with TRBJ1-4; D is undetermined. Germline CDR1 and CDR2: MDHEN and SYDVKM. With 6 bases removed from V and 4 bases from J, the gap between germline ends came to 15 bases. CDR3 size: 15 residues. The CDR3 reads CASSPPVGHNEKLFF. In DNA, the CDR3 is TGTGCCAGCAGCCCACCGGTGGGCCATAATGAAAAACTGTTTTTT. Using reference TRBV28 and TRBJ1-4 for the parts outside the CDR3, the full variable domain is DVKVTQSSRYLVKRTGEKVFLECVQDMDHENMFWYRQDPGLGLRLIYFSYDVKMKEKGDIPEGYSVSREKKERFSLILESASTNQTSMYLCASSPPVGHNEKLFFGSGTQLSVL.

This clonotype was recorded a few times. J is TRBJ2-7 and V is TRBV12-3 or TRBV12-4, with 8 bases identical to TRBD1. J gave up 1 base and V 7 bases, and 6 bases lay outside the gene matches. CDR3 length: 14 residues. The CDR3 region has the DNA TGTGCCAGCAAATTGGACAGGGCTTCCTACGAGCAGTACTTC. It encodes CASKLDRASYEQYF.

The rearrangement joins TRBV7-2 to TRBJ2-7, with 8 bases identical to TRBD2. The CDR3 runs 14 residues. Germline V gene data show CDR1 as SGHTA and CDR2 as FQGNSA. J was trimmed by 1 base and V by 3 bases; bases with no gene match: 2. The CDR3 loop reads CASSFSGTSYEQYF. The DNA for the CDR3 is TGTGCCAGCAGCTTTAGCGGGACGTCCTACGAGCAGTACTTC.

This clonotype turned up a few times. V gene TRBV9 combines with J gene TRBJ1-1; the match to TRBD1 covers 8 bases. V lost 4 bases to trimming and J lost 4 bases; unmatched junction nucleotides: 3. The CDR3 extends over 13 amino acids. Per the germline V gene, CDR1 is SGDLS and CDR2 is YYNGEE. CDR3 residues: CASSSGGRTEAFF. CDR3 sequence (DNA): TGTGCCAGCAGCTCAGGGGGCCGCACTGAAGCTTTCTTT.

This clonotype was counted a few times. This chain's CDR3 is CASTLDSRISYNEQFF. The DNA for the CDR3 is TGCGCCAGCACCCTGGACAGCCGGATCTCCTACAATGAGCAGTTCTTC. The gene calls are TRBV5-1 and TRBJ2-1; D perhaps matches TRBD1 (6 bases). The CDR3 runs to 16 residues. V lost 6 bases, J lost 0 bases, and 16 bases lay in between. In germline, CDR1 is SGHRS, CDR2 YFSETQ. The full variable domain, in which reference TRBV5-1 and TRBJ2-1 provide the parts outside the CDR3, is KAGVTQTPRYLIKTRGQQVTLSCSPISGHRSVSWYQQTPGQGLQFLFEYFSETQRNKGNFPGRFSGRQFSNSRSEMNVSTLELGDSALYLCASTLDSRISYNEQFFGPGTRLTVL.

This clonotype was seen a few times. This chain links TRBV7-2 with TRBJ2-5; TRBD2 matches at 9 bases. The CDR3 covers 16 residues. V was pared by 5 bases and J by 2 bases, with 9 bases of the junction left unmatched. Per germline, CDR1 SGHTA and CDR2 FQGNSA. This CDR3 is CASSMKNSGGQETQYF. CDR3 DNA: TGTGCCAGCAGCATGAAAAATAGCGGGGGACAAGAGACCCAGTACTTC.

The chain is built from TRBV7-2 and TRBJ2-7, with D unclear. The CDR3 extends over 14 amino acids. Per germline, CDR1 SGHTA and CDR2 FQGNSA. The V end was cut by 5 bases, the J end by 4 bases, with 15 bases between. The CDR3 DNA follows: TGTGCCAGCAGCCGGCTAGGGCATTCATACGAGCAGTACTTC. It codes for CASSRLGHSYEQYF.

This rearrangement joins TRBV7-2 to TRBJ2-7; 7 bases agree with TRBD2. Germline loops: CDR1 SGHTA, CDR2 FQGNSA. V lost 1 base, J lost 6 bases, and 9 bases stayed unmatched. The CDR3 covers 15 residues. The CDR3: CASSLDRREGGEQYF. CDR3 bases: TGTGCCAGCAGCTTAGATCGCAGGGAGGGCGGCGAGCAGTACTTC.

The rearrangement links TRBV7-9 to TRBJ2-7; 11 positions match TRBD2. From germline, CDR1 is SEHNR and CDR2 FQNEAQ (reference sequence). V shed 7 bases, J shed 7 bases, and the junction held 18 bases outside the gene matches. There are 17 residues in the CDR3. CDR3 nucleotides: TGTGCCAGCACCGGACCCGCTAGCGGGAGGTGGTTGGAAGAGCAGTACTTC. Translating gives CASTGPASGRWLEEQYF.

V gene TRBV10-1 combines with J gene TRBJ2-5; D gene uncertain. Germline V CDR1 and CDR2: WNHNN, SYGVQD (reference sequence). The CDR3 contains 18 residues. With 4 bases removed from V and 2 bases from J, the gap between germline ends came to 23 bases. CDR3 residues: CASSVEAQRSAPQETQYF. The CDR3 region has the DNA TGCGCCAGCAGTGTTGAAGCACAACGGTCGGCCCCTCAAGAGACCCAGTACTTC.

The chain uses TRBV6-5 and TRBJ2-7; D not certain. The CDR3 runs to 14 residues. Per germline, CDR1 MNHEY and CDR2 SVGAGI. Between the trimmed V and J ends, which lost 2 bases and 4 bases, there was a span of 12 bases. The DNA of the CDR3 is TGTGCCAGCAGTTACACAATTCTAAAATACGAGCAGTACTTC. The encoded protein is CASSYTILKYEQYF.

This clonotype has more than one count but fewer than ten. The V gene is TRBV29-1, the J gene TRBJ2-1; 9 nucleotides line up with TRBD2. CDR1 is SQVTM and CDR2 is ANQGSEA in the germline V gene. The CDR3 totals 14 residues. V trimming: 3 bases; J trimming: 7 bases; junction bases outside the gene matches: 7. CDR3 coding DNA: TGCAGCGTTGACGCGGGAGGGCCGAGGAATGAGCAGTTCTTC. Amino acid sequence: CSVDAGGPRNEQFF.

This clonotype was seen a handful of times. This chain uses TRBV20-1 with TRBJ2-7; TRBD2 aligns across 8 bases. The trim removed 1 base at V and 5 bases at J, leaving 10 bases unmatched. Germline V gene data show CDR1 as DFQATT and CDR2 as SNEGSKA (reference sequence). This CDR3 comprises 15 residues. The CDR3 reads CSARVPGLGDHEQYF. The CDR3 DNA follows: TGCAGTGCTAGAGTTCCGGGACTAGGCGACCACGAGCAGTACTTC.

The chain is built from TRBV7-9 and TRBJ2-7; 14 bases align to TRBD2. The V gene's germline CDR1 is SEHNR and CDR2 FQNEAQ (reference sequence). With V trimmed by 2 bases and J by 7 bases, 10 bases remained unmatched. The CDR3 consists of 17 residues. The CDR3 loop is CASSLPPGTSGSWEQYF. CDR3 in DNA: TGTGCCAGCAGCTTACCCCCCGGGACTAGCGGGAGCTGGGAGCAGTACTTC.

V gene TRBV7-9 combines with J gene TRBJ2-2; 8 positions agree with TRBD1. This CDR3 is 16 amino acids long. V was pared by 7 bases and J by 1 base, with 8 bases of the junction left unmatched. CDR1 is SEHNR and CDR2 is FQNEAQ in the germline V gene (reference sequence). The CDR3 region has the DNA TGTGCCAGCACTTCCCCCGGACAGGGGAACACCGGGGAGCTGTTTTTT. It yields the protein CASTSPGQGNTGELFF. The variable domain in full, with the rest retrieved from reference TRBV7-9 and TRBJ2-2, is DTGVSQNPRHKITKRGQNVTFRCDPISEHNRLYWYRQTLGQGPEFLTYFQNEAQLEKSRLLSDRFSAERPKGSFSTLEIQRTEQGDSAMYLCASTSPGQGNTGELFFGEGSRLTVL.

The J gene is TRBJ2-1, the V gene TRBV12-3 or TRBV12-4, with 7 bases aligning to TRBD2. This CDR3 spans 17 amino acids. Trimming removed 3 bases from V and 0 bases from J; junction bases left unmatched: 8. In DNA, the CDR3 is TGTGCCAGCAGTTTGAGTAGGGGCGGGAGCTCCTACAATGAGCAGTTCTTC. Translated: CASSLSRGGSSYNEQFF.

The genes are TRBV6-2 or TRBV6-3 and TRBJ2-5; 11 bases match TRBD2. V lost 2 bases, J lost 5 bases, and 7 bases stayed unmatched. The CDR3 is 16 residues long. In germline, CDR1 is MNHEY, CDR2 SVGEGT. The CDR3 region is CASSYPTSGSTETQYF. CDR3 DNA sequence: TGTGCCAGCAGTTACCCCACTAGCGGGAGCACGGAGACCCAGTACTTC.

V usage is TRBV5-1 and J usage is TRBJ2-3; D unclear. Germline V gives CDR1 SGHRS, CDR2 YFSETQ. V was clipped by 0 bases and J by 5 bases, with 7 bases between them. There are 13 residues in the CDR3. DNA of the CDR3: TGCGCCAGCAGCTTGGTGGGCGGAGATACGCAGTATTTT. This sequence encodes CASSLVGGDTQYF.

This clonotype was detected a few times. J is TRBJ2-3 and V is TRBV20-1; D might be TRBD1 or TRBD2, each matching 5 bases. This CDR3 spans 14 amino acids. Germline V gene sequence: CDR1 DFQATT, CDR2 SNEGSKA (reference sequence). V lost 5 bases and J 3 bases, leaving 15 bases between the germline ends. The CDR3 reads CSARPGTNTDTQYF. CDR3 nucleotides: TGCAGTGCTCGCCCTGGGACCAATACAGATACGCAGTATTTT.

The J gene is TRBJ2-3, the V gene TRBV6-5; 7 bases align to TRBD2. The CDR3 runs 14 residues. Germline V gene sequence: CDR1 MNHEY, CDR2 SVGAGI. J was trimmed by 3 bases and V by 2 bases; bases with no gene match: 2. The CDR3: CASSYGGGTDTQYF. The CDR3 nucleotides are TGTGCCAGCAGTTACGGGGGGGGGACAGATACGCAGTATTTT.